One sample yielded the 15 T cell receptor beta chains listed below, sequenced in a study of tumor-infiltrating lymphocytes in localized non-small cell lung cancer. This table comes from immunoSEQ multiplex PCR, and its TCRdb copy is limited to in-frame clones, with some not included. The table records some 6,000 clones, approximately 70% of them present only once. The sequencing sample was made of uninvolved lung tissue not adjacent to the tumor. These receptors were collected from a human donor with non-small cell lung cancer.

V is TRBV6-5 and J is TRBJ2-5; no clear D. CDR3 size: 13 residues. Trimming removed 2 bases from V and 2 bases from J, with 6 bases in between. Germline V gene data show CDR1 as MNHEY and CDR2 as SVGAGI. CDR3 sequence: CASSYREQETQYF. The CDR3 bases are TGTGCCAGCAGTTACAGGGAACAAGAGACCCAGTACTTC.

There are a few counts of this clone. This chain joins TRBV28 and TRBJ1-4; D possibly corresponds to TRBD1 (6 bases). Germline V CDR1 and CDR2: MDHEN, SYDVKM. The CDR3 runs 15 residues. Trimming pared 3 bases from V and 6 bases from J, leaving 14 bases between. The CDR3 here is CASSFGGREDEKLFF. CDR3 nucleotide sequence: TGTGCCAGCAGTTTTGGGGGCAGGGAGGATGAAAAACTGTTTTTT.

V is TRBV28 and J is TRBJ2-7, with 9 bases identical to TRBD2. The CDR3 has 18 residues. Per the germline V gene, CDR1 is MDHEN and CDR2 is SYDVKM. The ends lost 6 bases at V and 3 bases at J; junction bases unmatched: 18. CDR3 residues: CASRGGGGTGTSFYEQYF. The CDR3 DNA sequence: TGTGCCAGCAGAGGTGGGGGGGGGACCGGGACTAGCTTCTACGAGCAGTACTTC.

CDR3 in amino acids: CASSMYRDTGELFF. The CDR3 DNA sequence: TGTGCCAGTAGTATGTATCGGGACACCGGGGAGCTGTTTTTT. The rearrangement links TRBV19 to TRBJ2-2; no firm D call. CDR1 is LNHDA, CDR2 SQIVND, per germline (reference sequence). The CDR3 runs to 14 residues. V was clipped by 3 bases and J by 3 bases, with 8 bases between them. The whole variable domain, filled in from reference TRBV19 and TRBJ2-2, reads DGGITQSPKYLFRKEGQNVTLSCEQNLNHDAMYWYRQDPGQGLRLIYYSQIVNDFQKGDIAEGYSVSREKKESFPLTVTSAQKNPTAFYLCASSMYRDTGELFFGEGSRLTVL.

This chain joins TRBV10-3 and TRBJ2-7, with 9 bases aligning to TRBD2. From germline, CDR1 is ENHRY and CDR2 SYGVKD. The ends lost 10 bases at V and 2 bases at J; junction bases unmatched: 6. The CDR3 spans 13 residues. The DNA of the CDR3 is TGTGCCAGTCGGCGGGGGGGCCCCTACGAGCAGTACTTC. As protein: CASRRGGPYEQYF.

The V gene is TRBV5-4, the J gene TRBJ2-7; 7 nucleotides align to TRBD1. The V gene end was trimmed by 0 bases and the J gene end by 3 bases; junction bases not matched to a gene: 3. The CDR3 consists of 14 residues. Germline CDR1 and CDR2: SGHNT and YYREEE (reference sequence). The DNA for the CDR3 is TGTGCCAGCAGCTTGGAAAGACAGGGCTACGAGCAGTACTTC. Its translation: CASSLERQGYEQYF.

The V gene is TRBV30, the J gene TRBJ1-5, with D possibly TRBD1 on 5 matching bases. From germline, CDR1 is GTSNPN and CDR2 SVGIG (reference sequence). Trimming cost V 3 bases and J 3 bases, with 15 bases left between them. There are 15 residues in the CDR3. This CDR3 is CAWSVKGRYNQPQHF. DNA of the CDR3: TGTGCCTGGAGCGTAAAGGGGAGGTACAATCAGCCCCAGCATTTT.

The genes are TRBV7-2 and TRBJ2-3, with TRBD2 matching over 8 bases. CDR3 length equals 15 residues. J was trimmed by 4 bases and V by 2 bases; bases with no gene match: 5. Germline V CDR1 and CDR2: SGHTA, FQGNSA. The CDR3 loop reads CASSLIAGGPDTQYF. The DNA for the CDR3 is TGTGCCAGCAGCTTAATTGCGGGGGGCCCAGATACGCAGTATTTT. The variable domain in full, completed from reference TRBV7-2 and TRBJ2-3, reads GAGVSQSPSNKVTEKGKDVELRCDPISGHTALYWYRQSLGQGLEFLIYFQGNSAPDKSGLPSDRFSAERTGGSVSTLTIQRTQQEDSAVYLCASSLIAGGPDTQYFGPGTRLTVL.

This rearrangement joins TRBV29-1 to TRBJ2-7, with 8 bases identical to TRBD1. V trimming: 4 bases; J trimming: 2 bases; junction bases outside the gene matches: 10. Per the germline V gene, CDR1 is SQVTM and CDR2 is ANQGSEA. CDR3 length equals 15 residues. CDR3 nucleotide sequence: TGCAGCGTTGGTGGACAGGGTGGATGGCCCTACGAGCAGTACTTC. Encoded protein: CSVGGQGGWPYEQYF.

CDR3 sequence: CAWSQIGPWRGGTNEKLFF. CDR3 DNA sequence: TGTGCCTGGAGTCAAATAGGGCCGTGGAGGGGGGGAACTAATGAAAAACTGTTTTTT. The chain recombines TRBV30 with TRBJ1-4; a possible D gene is TRBD1 (6 bases). Looked up from germline, CDR1 is GTSNPN and CDR2 is SVGIG (reference sequence). The ends were cut back, 2 bases at V and 1 base at J, with 23 bases in the middle. The CDR3 runs 19 residues.

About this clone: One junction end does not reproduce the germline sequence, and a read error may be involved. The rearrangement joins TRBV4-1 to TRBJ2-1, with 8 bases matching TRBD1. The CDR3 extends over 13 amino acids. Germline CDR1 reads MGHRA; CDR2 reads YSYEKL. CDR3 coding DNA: TGTGCCAGCAGCCCAGGGGGCGGGTATGAGCAGTTCTTC. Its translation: CASSPGGGYEQFF.

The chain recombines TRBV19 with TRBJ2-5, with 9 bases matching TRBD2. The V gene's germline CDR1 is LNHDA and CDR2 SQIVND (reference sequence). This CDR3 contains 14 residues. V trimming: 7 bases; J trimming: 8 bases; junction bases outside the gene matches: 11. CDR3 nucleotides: TGTGCCAGTAACCCTAGCGGGGACCGGCCCACCCAGTACTTC. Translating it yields CASNPSGDRPTQYF.

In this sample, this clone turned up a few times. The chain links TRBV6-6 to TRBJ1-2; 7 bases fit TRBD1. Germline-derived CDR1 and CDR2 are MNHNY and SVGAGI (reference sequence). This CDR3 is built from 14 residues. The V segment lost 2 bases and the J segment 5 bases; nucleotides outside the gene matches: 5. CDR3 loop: CASSYQTGSYGYTF. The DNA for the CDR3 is TGTGCCAGCAGTTACCAGACAGGGAGTTATGGCTACACCTTC.

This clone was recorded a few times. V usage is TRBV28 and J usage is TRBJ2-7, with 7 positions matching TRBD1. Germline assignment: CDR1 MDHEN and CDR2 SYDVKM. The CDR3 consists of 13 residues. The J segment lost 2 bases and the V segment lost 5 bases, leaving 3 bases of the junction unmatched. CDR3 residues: CASSPGQPYEQYF. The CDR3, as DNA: TGTGCCAGCAGTCCGGGACAGCCCTACGAGCAGTACTTC.

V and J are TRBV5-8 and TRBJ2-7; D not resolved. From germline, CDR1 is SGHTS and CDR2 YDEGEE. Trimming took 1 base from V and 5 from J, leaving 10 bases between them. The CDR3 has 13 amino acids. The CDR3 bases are TGTGCCAGCAGCTTGACAGCCCAGGACGAGCAGTACTTC. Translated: CASSLTAQDEQYF.